Below, one T cell receptor (beta chain) is given with its context. These data originate in a study of blood T cell repertoires in COVID-19. Trimming took 1 base from V and 6 from J, leaving 10 bases between them. The CDR3 sequence is 14 residues long. Germline-derived CDR1 and CDR2 are SGHRS and YFSETQ. In the authors' methods: Amplified reference gene primers provided the basis for estimating nucleated cell counts. Generated by immunoSEQ multiplex PCR, the TCRdb table keeps only in-frame clones and is missing some. Clone size and V and J calls were adopted from that table, with D and trimming inferred from the DNA. The sample includes approximately 270,000 clones, about 86% of them seen just once.

Sequences were obtained from peripheral blood. V gene TRBV5-1 combines with J gene TRBJ1-4; D is perhaps TRBD1 (5 bases). The source is a man older than 75 with acute or convalescent COVID-19. For the CDR3, the DNA is TGCGCCAGCAGCTTGATGGGGGAGGATGAAAAACTGTTTTTT. Translating gives CASSLMGEDEKLFF.